A selection of T cell receptor beta chains follows, all from one sample in a study of T cell responses to AZD1222 COVID-19 vaccine. Some clones are missing from TCRdb's copy, which holds only in-frame ones; the method was immunoSEQ multiplex PCR. Of 140,000 to 150,000 clones in the sample, approximately 78% were seen once. Sequences were derived from peripheral blood, sampled on day 0 of MenACWY control vaccination. Receptors were obtained from an adult in good health. CDR3s include the opening cysteine and the closing phenylalanine or tryptophan. A D gene is named only where the DNA matches it firmly. The size entry is marked missing in some rows and otherwise reads once, few, many or a size class.

. | TRBJ1-2 | 14 | TRBV5-4 | . | TGTGCCAGCAGCGCAGGGGCAGAGAACTATGGCTACACCTTC | CASSAGAENYGYTF
. | TRBJ2-2 | 14 | TRBV9 | . | TGTGCCAGCAGCGTATCCGGGGGCACCGGGGAGCTGTTTTTT | CASSVSGGTGELFF
TRBD2 | TRBJ2-3 | 17 | TRBV28 | . | TGTGCCAGCAGTTTGTCGAATGGCGGGGGGCACGGAGATACGCAGTATTTT | CASSLSNGGGHGDTQYF
. | TRBJ1-1 | 12 | TRBV28 | . | TGTGCCAGCAGTCCGACTAAGGTTGGAGCTTTCTTT | CASSPTKVGAFF
. | TRBJ2-2 | 15 | TRBV7-8 | . | TGTGCCAGCAGGTTCTCGGACCGGACCACCGGGGAGCTGTTTTTT | CASRFSDRTTGELFF
. | TRBJ1-2 | 15 | TRBV28 | few | TGTGCCAGCAGTACCCGGACGCCTATCCCCTATGGCTACACCTTC | CASSTRTPIPYGYTF
. | TRBJ2-2 | 12 | TRBV6-5 | . | TGTGCCAGCAGTTACCTCGCCGGGGAGCTGTTTTTT | CASSYLAGELFF
TRBD1 | TRBJ2-3 | 17 | TRBV19 | . | TGTGCCAGTAGTATAGGGCAGGGGACAGGGGAATCAGATACGCAGTATTTT | CASSIGQGTGESDTQYF
TRBD2 | TRBJ2-5 | 15 | TRBV9 | few | TGTGCCAGCAGCGCTTCCCTAGCGGGGGGAGAGACCCAGTACTTC | CASSASLAGGETQYF
. | TRBJ1-1 | 12 | TRBV3-1/TRBV3-2 | . | TGTGCCAGCAGCCAAGCACAGCGTGAAGCTTTCTTT | CASSQAQREAFF
. | TRBJ1-6 | 13 | TRBV6-5 | . | TGTGCCAGCAGTCCACAGACAGGCTCACCCCTCCACTTT | CASSPQTGSPLHF
TRBD1 | TRBJ1-1 | 14 | TRBV3-1/TRBV3-2 | . | TGTGCCAGCAGCCAGCTCAGGGGGGACACTGAAGCTTTCTTT | CASSQLRGDTEAFF
TRBD2 | TRBJ2-1 | 16 | TRBV7-8 | . | TGTGCCAGCAGTAGCTTAGTAGCGGGGGGAGCCAATGAGCAGTTCTTC | CASSSLVAGGANEQFF
TRBD2 | TRBJ2-1 | 16 | TRBV30 | . | TGTGCCTGGAGTATAACTCGGACTAGTTTTTACAATGAGCAGTTCTTC | CAWSITRTSFYNEQFF
. | TRBJ2-2 | 15 | TRBV19 | . | TGTGCCAGTAGTAGCGGGGTCGGGAACACCGGGGAGCTGTTTTTT | CASSSGVGNTGELFF
. | TRBJ2-5 | 12 | TRBV7-7 | . | TGTGCCAGCAGCTACTTAGGGGAGACCCAGTACTTC | CASSYLGETQYF
. | TRBJ1-1 | 13 | TRBV6-5 | . | TGTGCCAGCAGTTTCCCCGGGGACACTGAAGCTTTCTTT | CASSFPGDTEAFF
TRBD2 | TRBJ2-1 | 14 | TRBV4-1 | few | TGCGCCAGCAGCCAAGCTGGGGAGGGCAATGAGCAGTTCTTC | CASSQAGEGNEQFF
. | TRBJ2-2 | 14 | TRBV5-1 | . | TGCGCCACCCAACAGGGATCCAACACCGGGGAGCTGTTTTTT | CATQQGSNTGELFF
. | TRBJ2-3 | 14 | TRBV6-4 | . | TGTGCCAGCAGTGACTCGGGAAGTGGGGGCCCGGAGTATTTT | CASSDSGSGGPEYF
. | TRBJ1-5 | 15 | TRBV6-6 | . | TGTGCCAGCAGTTACGGGCGGGGAGGGAGTCAGCCCCAGCATTTT | CASSYGRGGSQPQHF
. | TRBJ1-1 | 16 | TRBV14 | . | TGTGCCAGCAGCCAAGATTGGGGTCATATTTTTGGTGAAGCTTTCTTT | CASSQDWGHIFGEAFF
. | TRBJ1-2 | 13 | TRBV5-4 | . | TGTGCCAGCAGCCCAACACCTAACTATGGCTACACCTTC | CASSPTPNYGYTF
. | TRBJ2-3 | 15 | TRBV5-1 | . | TGCGCCAGCGCCCCCGCAGCGGTGAGCACAGATACGCAGTATTTT | CASAPAAVSTDTQYF
. | TRBJ1-4 | 14 | TRBV5-6 | once | TGTGCCAGCAGCCCTGCCCTTGAGGGTGAAAAACTGTTTTTT | CASSPALEGEKLFF
. | TRBJ1-6 | 13 | TRBV11-1 | . | TGTGCCAGCAGCGCCGGGTTGGATTCACCCCTCCACTTT | CASSAGLDSPLHF
TRBD1 | TRBJ1-2 | 15 | TRBV30 | . | TGTGCCTATTACAGGGGTGGAACACCGGTCCATGGCTACACCTTC | CAYYRGGTPVHGYTF
. | TRBJ2-5 | 14 | TRBV21-1 | . | TGTGCCAGCAGCAAAGCGCCAGGGGGCGAGACCCAGTACTTC | CASSKAPGGETQYF
. | TRBJ1-5 | 13 | TRBV14 | . | TGTGCCAGCAGCCGAGGACAGACAACAGCCCAGCATTTT | CASSRGQTTAQHF
. | TRBJ2-2 | 16 | TRBV2 | . | TGTGCCAGCACCGGCGCCGGGACGAGAGGGACCGGGGAGCTGTTTTTT | CASTGAGTRGTGELFF
TRBD1 | TRBJ1-1 | 13 | TRBV19 | few | TGTGCCAGTACCCGACAGGGTTCTGATGAAGCTTTCTTT | CASTRQGSDEAFF
. | TRBJ1-2 | 15 | TRBV2 | . | TGTGCCAGCAGTGACCTACGAATCGACCAGCGGGGCTACACCTTC | CASSDLRIDQRGYTF
TRBD1 | TRBJ1-2 | 14 | TRBV18 | . | TGTGCCAGCTCCACGACAGGGGATGGGATTCAGGCTACCTTC | CASSTTGDGIQATF
. | TRBJ2-1 | 13 | TRBV7-2 | few | TGTGCCAGCAGCTTAGCGCGGGGAGACCTACAGTTCTTC | CASSLARGDLQFF
. | TRBJ1-4 | 14 | TRBV6-5 | . | TGTGCCAGCGCAAGGGGGGGGCTTAATGAAAAACTGTTTTTT | CASARGGLNEKLFF
TRBD1 | TRBJ1-1 | 14 | TRBV6-6 | . | TGTGCCAGCAGTAATGGACAGGGTAACACTGAAGCTTTCTTT | CASSNGQGNTEAFF